This T cell receptor (beta chain) derives from a study of T-cell memory formation after mild COVID-19. Study-level findings and limits: A balance of CD4 and CD8 characterized clones contracting day 15 to 85, whereas later expanders leaned CD4+. Some clones that responded were present in memory (sampled pre-infection), which suggests cross-reactive memory joined.

This clonotype was counted at least ten times. Its antigen is undetermined. TCRdb recomputed calls from the 5' RACE reads with MiXCR, one row per CDR3 protein. There are 180,000 or so distinct CDR3 sequences in the sample; around 10% occur only once, and more than 3.5% lies in the top ten. The germline V gene encodes CDR1 SGHRS and CDR2 YFSETQ. The CDR3 sequence is 14 residues long. V was cut by 0 bases and J by 8 bases, with 12 bases left in between. This receptor was identified in a man between 18 and 29 years old who had mild COVID-19 (a few samples of this study predate the infection). Cell type and time point are not known. This chain connects TRBV5-1 to TRBJ2-1; D is uncertain. The source material was PBMCs or a T cell subset sorted from them (not recorded which). The CDR3 loop reads CASSLDPGGDEQFF. The CDR3 DNA follows: TGCGCCAGCAGCTTGGATCCGGGTGGCGATGAGCAGTTCTTC.